The 19 T cell receptor beta chains below all came from one sample that was sequenced in a study of cytomegalovirus exposure and HLA in healthy donors. The PCR employed 60 Vbeta primers together with 13 Jbeta primers. Libraries were prepared by immunoSEQ multiplex PCR; TCRdb keeps only in-frame clonotypes and omits some of them. The table shows roughly 200,000 clones, with around 82% occurring only once. Input material: PBMCs. All receptors derive from a woman in her thirties in good health and CMV-seronegative.

The rearrangement links TRBV4-2 to TRBJ2-7, with D unclear. The germline V gene has CDR1 LGHNA and CDR2 YNFKEQ. V was cut by 0 bases and J by 0 bases, with 9 bases left in between. There are 15 residues in the CDR3. The CDR3 loop is CASSQDERSSYEQYF. The CDR3 nucleotides are TGTGCCAGCAGCCAAGACGAGAGGAGCTCCTACGAGCAGTACTTC.

V gene TRBV5-1 combines with J gene TRBJ2-7; TRBD2 aligns across 8 bases. Trimming cost V 5 bases and J 1 base; bases outside gene matches: 2. This CDR3 spans 13 amino acids. Germline CDR1 and CDR2: SGHRS and YFSETQ. In nucleotides, the CDR3 is TGCGCCAGCAGAGTAGCGGGGTCCTACGAGCAGTACTTC. The encoded protein is CASRVAGSYEQYF. Full variable domain (outside the CDR3, taken from reference TRBV5-1 and TRBJ2-7): KAGVTQTPRYLIKTRGQQVTLSCSPISGHRSVSWYQQTPGQGLQFLFEYFSETQRNKGNFPGRFSGRQFSNSRSEMNVSTLELGDSALYLCASRVAGSYEQYFGPGTRLTVT.

The CDR3 spells CASSLTGVLSYEQYF. In nucleotides, the CDR3 is TGTGCCAGCAGCTTAACAGGGGTACTGTCCTACGAGCAGTACTTC. The chain employs TRBV2 and TRBJ2-7; 7 bases are a match to TRBD1. Germline V gene data show CDR1 as SNHLY and CDR2 as FYNNEI. There are 15 residues in the CDR3. After removal of 6 bases from V and 1 base from J, the junction contained 9 bases not matched to a gene.

J is TRBJ2-5 and V is TRBV28; 11 nucleotides agree with TRBD2. The J call may be wrong; the DNA end is better matched by TRBJ2-7. The CDR3 length is 16 residues. Germline V gives CDR1 MDHEN, CDR2 SYDVKM. CDR3 bases: TGTGCCAGCACTCAAAGAATGCGGACTAGCGGGTACGAGCAGTACTTC. It specifies CASTQRMRTSGYEQYF.

The chain joins TRBV6-5 to TRBJ1-2, with TRBD1 identical over 7 bases. V was clipped by 9 bases and J by 7 bases; unmatched bases: 14. The CDR3 runs to 14 residues. Looked up from germline, CDR1 is MNHEY and CDR2 is SVGAGI. The CDR3 DNA follows: TGTGCCAGTGTTTCCCCCGACAGGGCTGGTGGCTACACCTTC. Its protein is CASVSPDRAGGYTF.

The chain links TRBV5-6 to TRBJ1-6; D possibly corresponds to TRBD1 (5 bases). The germline gives CDR1 SGHDT, CDR2 YYEEEE. The CDR3 is made up of 14 amino acids. The V gene lost 7 bases and the J gene lost 7 bases, with 15 bases spanning the gap. The CDR3: CASRSSGLNSPLHF. Written as DNA, the CDR3 is TGTGCCAGCCGATCTTCAGGGTTGAATTCACCCCTCCACTTT.

The J gene is TRBJ2-7, the V gene TRBV18, with 9 bases matching TRBD2. From germline, CDR1 is KGHSH and CDR2 LQKENI. Germline trimming cut 5 bases from V and 1 base from J; bases unmatched to any gene: 6. This CDR3 is 15 amino acids long. This CDR3 reads CASSTLAGHSYEQYF. The CDR3 DNA is TGTGCCAGCTCAACTCTAGCGGGGCATTCCTACGAGCAGTACTTC. Looking up the rest from reference TRBV18 and TRBJ2-7 gives the full variable domain: NAGVMQNPRHLVRRRGQEARLRCSPMKGHSHVYWYRQLPEEGLKFMVYLQKENIIDESGMPKERFSAEFPKEGPSILRIQQVVRGDSAAYFCASSTLAGHSYEQYFGPGTRLTVT.

This clone was picked up a small number of times. This chain joins TRBV5-1 and TRBJ1-2, with D possibly matching TRBD1 (6 bases). Trimming cost V 0 bases and J 2 bases, with 8 bases left between them. This CDR3 contains 14 residues. Per germline, CDR1 SGHRS and CDR2 YFSETQ. The CDR3 DNA sequence: TGCGCCAGCAGCTTGGGGACAGTAAACTATGGCTACACCTTC. Residues: CASSLGTVNYGYTF.

The chain has TRBV2 and TRBJ1-5; TRBD1 agrees at 11 bases. From germline, CDR1 is SNHLY and CDR2 FYNNEI. The CDR3 runs to 13 residues. Losses at the gene ends were 3 bases for V and 9 bases for J; bases not matched to a gene: 1. This CDR3 reads CASSEGQGGPQHF. The DNA for the CDR3 is TGTGCCAGCAGTGAGGGACAGGGGGGGCCCCAGCATTTT.

The chain carries TRBV5-1 and TRBJ1-3, with TRBD1 matching over 7 bases. Losses at the gene ends were 5 bases for V and 0 bases for J; bases not matched to a gene: 8. The CDR3 consists of 16 residues. Germline V lookup: CDR1 SGHRS, CDR2 YFSETQ. CDR3 region: CASSEQGVSSGNTIYF. CDR3 sequence (DNA): TGCGCCAGCAGTGAGCAGGGGGTCAGCTCTGGAAACACCATATATTTT.

The J gene is TRBJ2-3, the V gene TRBV27; D perhaps matches TRBD1 (6 bases). Germline loops: CDR1 MNHEY, CDR2 SMNVEV (reference sequence). Deletions cut 8 bases from V and 5 bases from J, with 17 bases between. The CDR3 loop spans 14 amino acids. The CDR3 loop is CASGPQGGGDTQYF. The CDR3 coding sequence is TGTGCCAGCGGGCCCCAAGGGGGTGGAGATACGCAGTATTTT.

The chain employs TRBV27 and TRBJ2-7; 7 bases match TRBD2. The length of the CDR3 is 15 residues. J was trimmed by 6 bases and V by 4 bases; bases with no gene match: 12. Germline CDR1 MNHEY, CDR2 SMNVEV (reference sequence). The CDR3 sequence is CASSSRGGMRSEQYF. Written as DNA, the CDR3 is TGTGCCAGCAGTTCCCGGGGAGGGATGAGGTCCGAGCAGTACTTC.

The chain links TRBV6-5 to TRBJ1-2; 9 bases align to TRBD1. V lost 5 bases to trimming and J lost 4 bases; unmatched junction nucleotides: 5. The CDR3 is 14 residues long. Germline V CDR1 and CDR2: MNHEY, SVGAGI. The CDR3 sequence: CASSNRGQGYGYTF. CDR3 nucleotide sequence: TGTGCCAGCAGTAACAGGGGGCAAGGCTATGGCTACACCTTC.

This sequence joins TRBV2 and TRBJ1-2; D is unclear. This CDR3 comprises 12 residues. V dropped 1 base and J dropped 5 bases, with 5 bases sitting between them. Germline lookup yields CDR1 SNHLY and CDR2 FYNNEI. CDR3 region: CASSEEQYGYTF. The CDR3, as DNA: TGTGCCAGCAGTGAAGAACAGTATGGCTACACCTTC.

V and J are TRBV2 and TRBJ2-4; 7 nucleotides match TRBD2. This CDR3 is 14 amino acids long. The V segment lost 2 bases and the J segment 7 bases; nucleotides outside the gene matches: 5. Germline-derived CDR1 and CDR2 are SNHLY and FYNNEI. The CDR3 here is CASSELGRENIQYF. The CDR3 DNA sequence: TGTGCCAGCAGTGAATTAGGGCGGGAGAACATTCAGTACTTC.

The genes are TRBV6-1 and TRBJ2-1; tentative D call: TRBD1 (7 bases). CDR1 is MNHNS, CDR2 SASEGT, per germline. V lost 7 bases and J 12 bases, leaving 16 bases between the germline ends. The CDR3 totals 12 residues. The CDR3 is CASNTQGGGQFF. The CDR3 nucleotides are TGTGCCAGCAACACCCAGGGGGGAGGGCAGTTCTTC.

About this clone: This sample includes further DNA sequences coding for the same CDR3. The genes are TRBV6-6 and TRBJ2-7, with TRBD1 as a possible D gene (6 bases). Germline CDR1 MNHNY, CDR2 SVGAGI (reference sequence). This CDR3 has 14 amino acids. Trimming removed 0 bases from V and 2 bases from J, with 8 bases in between. The CDR3 DNA reads as TGTGCCAGCAGTTACTCTTCAGGGGCCTACGAGCAGTACTTC. It is translated as CASSYSSGAYEQYF.

Concerning this clone itself: The junction departs from germline at one end; a sequencing error may be responsible. The CDR3 DNA reads as TGTGCCAACAGTGACCGAGGGAAGCAGATCGGCGAGCAGTACTTC. Amino acid sequence: CANSDRGKQIGEQYF. V gene TRBV2 combines with J gene TRBJ2-5; possible D gene TRBD2, 5 bases. The J call may be incorrect, as the DNA end agrees better with TRBJ2-7. The CDR3 consists of 15 residues. CDR1 and CDR2 (germline): SNHLY, FYNNEI.

The chain has TRBV28 and TRBJ2-5; 7 bases are a match to TRBD1. CDR1 and CDR2 from the germline V gene are MDHEN and SYDVKM. Unmatched junction bases numbered 11, after V lost 5 bases and J lost 2 bases. The CDR3 has 16 residues. The CDR3 here is CASSNLYRGRQETQYF. The CDR3 DNA reads as TGTGCCAGCAGTAACCTTTACAGGGGTAGGCAAGAGACCCAGTACTTC.